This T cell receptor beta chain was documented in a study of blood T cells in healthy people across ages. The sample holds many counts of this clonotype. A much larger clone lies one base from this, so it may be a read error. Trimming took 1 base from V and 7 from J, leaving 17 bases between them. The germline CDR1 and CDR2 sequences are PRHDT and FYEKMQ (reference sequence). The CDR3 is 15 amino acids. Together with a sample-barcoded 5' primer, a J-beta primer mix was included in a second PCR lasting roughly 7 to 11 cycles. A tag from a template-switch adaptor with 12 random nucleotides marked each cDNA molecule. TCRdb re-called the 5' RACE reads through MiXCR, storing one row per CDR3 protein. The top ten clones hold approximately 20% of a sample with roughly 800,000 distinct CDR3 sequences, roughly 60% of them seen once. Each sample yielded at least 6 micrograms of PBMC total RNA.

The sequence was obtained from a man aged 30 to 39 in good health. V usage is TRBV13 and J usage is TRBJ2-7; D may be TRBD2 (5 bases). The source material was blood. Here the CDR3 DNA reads TGTGCCAGCAGCTTAGCCGGGAAACACGCCGATGAGCAGTACTTC. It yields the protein CASSLAGKHADEQYF.